Listed below are T cell receptor beta chains from one sample, sequenced in a study of blood T cell repertoires in COVID-19. Data came from immunoSEQ multiplex PCR; TCRdb stores just in-frame clones and leaves some out. The table includes roughly 82,000 clones, approximately 82% detected once. Sequenced sample: peripheral blood. The origin of the receptors is a woman aged 55-69 years with acute or convalescent COVID-19. Each CDR3 is given with its conserved first and last residue. A D gene is named only where the DNA matches it firmly. For some rows the clone size is stated as once, few or many, or as a class when expanded; others skip it.

-	TRBV4-2	TRBJ1-3	TRBD1	CASSQEVGGQGAYTIYF	TGTGCCAGCAGCCAAGAGGTCGGGGGCCAGGGGGCATACACCATATATTTT
-	TRBV19	TRBJ2-3	TRBD2	CASSPTGGTNTQYF	TGTGCCAGTAGTCCCACCGGTGGGACTAATACGCAGTATTTT
-	TRBV7-3	TRBJ2-1	-	CASSRDNSYNEQFF	TGTGCCAGCAGCCGGGACAACTCCTACAATGAGCAGTTCTTC
-	TRBV2	TRBJ1-2	-	CASSEALHSSGYTF	TGTGCCAGCAGTGAAGCGCTTCACAGTTCGGGCTACACCTTC
-	TRBV28	TRBJ1-4	TRBD1	CASSVGQGRWVEKLFF	TGTGCCAGCAGTGTGGGACAGGGGCGTTGGGTTGAAAAACTGTTTTTT
once	TRBV16	TRBJ1-1	-	CASSQGVSEAFF	TGTGCCAGCAGCCAAGGTGTCAGTGAAGCTTTCTTT
-	TRBV9	TRBJ1-5	TRBD1	CASSVKPDRGTNQPQHF	TGTGCCAGCAGCGTCAAACCGGACAGGGGGACCAATCAGCCCCAGCATTTT
-	TRBV4-3	TRBJ1-6	-	CASSQGATPLHF	TGCGCCAGCAGCCAAGGCGCAACACCCCTCCACTTT
-	TRBV6-1	TRBJ1-2	-	CASSEQGHLYGYTF	TGTGCCAGCAGTGAGCAGGGACACCTCTATGGCTACACCTTC
-	TRBV14	TRBJ1-2	-	CASSQSIGGWAYTF	TGTGCCAGCAGCCAATCGATAGGGGGTTGGGCCTACACCTTC
-	TRBV11-3	TRBJ1-1	TRBD1	CASSGQDRGTEAFF	TGTGCCAGCAGCGGACAGGACAGGGGCACTGAAGCTTTCTTT
-	TRBV5-1	TRBJ1-5	TRBD1	CASSLAVGTGPQHF	TGCGCCAGCAGCTTGGCCGTCGGGACAGGGCCCCAGCATTTT
-	TRBV5-1	TRBJ2-1	-	CASSLDAGGTYNEQFF	TGCGCCAGCAGCTTGGACGCAGGAGGAACCTACAATGAGCAGTTCTTC
-	TRBV7-3	TRBJ2-7	TRBD2	CASSQQAGMGEQYF	TGTGCCAGCAGCCAACAAGCGGGGATGGGGGAGCAGTACTTC
-	TRBV12-3/TRBV12-4	TRBJ1-2	TRBD1	CASSRQGFLGYTF	TGTGCCAGCAGCCGACAGGGGTTCTTAGGCTACACCTTC
-	TRBV7-7	TRBJ1-6	-	CASINPRFTLHF	TGTGCTAGCATCAACCCCCGGTTCACCCTCCACTTT
-	TRBV10-3	TRBJ2-3	-	CAIRGQGIVTDTQYF	TGTGCCATCAGAGGGCAGGGGATTGTCACAGATACGCAGTATTTT
-	TRBV30	TRBJ1-2	-	CAWSVLTGQVGYTF	TGTGCCTGGAGTGTACTGACAGGTCAGGTTGGCTACACCTTC
-	TRBV6-6	TRBJ1-2	-	CASSYPEKTDDKGYTF	TGTGCCAGCAGTTACCCCGAAAAGACAGACGATAAAGGCTACACCTTC
-	TRBV7-6	TRBJ1-3	-	CASSSRQDSGNTIYF	TGTGCCAGCAGCTCACGACAGGACTCTGGAAACACCATATATTTT
-	TRBV6-5	TRBJ2-5	-	CASRGHRDYQETQYF	TGTGCCAGCAGGGGGCACCGGGACTACCAAGAGACCCAGTACTTC
-	TRBV2	TRBJ2-7	TRBD1	CASSNTGGYEQYF	TGTGCCAGCAGTAACACAGGGGGGTACGAGCAGTACTTC
few	TRBV5-4	TRBJ2-1	-	CASSLTVTEQFF	TGTGCCAGCAGCTTGACTGTGACAGAGCAGTTCTTC
few	TRBV7-9	TRBJ1-1	TRBD1	CASSSGTGKHNTEAFF	TGTGCCAGCAGTTCGGGGACAGGCAAACATAACACTGAAGCTTTCTTT
-	TRBV7-2	TRBJ1-6	-	CASSPGPHYNSPLHF	TGTGCCAGCAGCCCAGGGCCACACTATAATTCACCCCTCCACTTT